The sequence of this T cell receptor beta chain was determined in a study of T-cell reconstitution after alpha-beta-depleted transplantation in children. Study conclusions and caveats: It was surviving recipient T cells and thymic progenitors that gave some patients high TCRbeta diversity at day 60. From newly produced T cells came most of the T-cell counts and diversity one year after transplant. Several hundred graft clones that had expanded were reportedly the source of alpha-beta T cells about two months after transplant.

This CDR3 comprises 11 residues. V gave up 8 bases and J gave up 7 bases, with 9 bases separating them. This clonotype has a count of ten or more. What it recognizes is unknown. A library of TCRbeta sequences, prepared with unique molecular identifiers, was generated. A single record per CDR3 protein comes from TCRdb applying MiXCR to the PCR reads. This table has 90,000 to 120,000 distinct CDR3 sequences, 6.4% appearing once. This material consisted of PBMCs, mostly from graft donor cells, taken 360 days after TCRalphabeta/CD19-depleted stem cell transplant. The receptor was isolated from a male patient aged 2-9 years who had a stem cell transplant for acute lymphoblastic leukemia, so the T cells may come from the graft donor. V is TRBV12-3 or TRBV12-4 and J is TRBJ2-1; maybe TRBD2 (5 bases). CDR3 nucleotides: TGTGCCAGCGGGAGTGTAAATGAGCAGTTCTTC. Protein product: CASGSVNEQFF.